This TCR beta chain appears in the sequencing data of a study of beta chain features in type 1 diabetes. About the research overall: What patients shared with healthy donors was a similar profile of age, gender and cell yields. Findings and caveats of the study: Compared to healthy donors, patients appeared to have naive, central memory and Treg TCRB repertoires that were more alike.

Trimming took 0 bases from V and 6 from J, leaving 19 bases between them. CDR1 and CDR2 from the germline V gene are SGHRS and YFSETQ. This CDR3 contains 17 residues. The authors reverse transcribed all of the isolated RNA, so sequencing captured expressed TCRB transcripts. Assay used: immunoSEQ multiplex PCR; TCRdb lists only in-frame clones, some missing. The data show about 410,000 clones, with approximately 15% seen just once and roughly 0.035% held by the top ten. In total, each donor contributed a single heparinised blood draw that averaged approximately 0.12 L. Staining for CD45RO/CCR7/CD25/CD127/CD95/CD27 allowed sorting of CD4+ naive, central memory, regulatory and stem cell-like memory cells. About this clone itself: Its antigen is currently unknown.

Sequencing was carried out using naive CD4+ T cells from blood. The TCR originated in a man aged 25 to 40 in good health. V and J are TRBV5-1 and TRBJ2-1, with D perhaps TRBD1 (6 bases). The CDR3 DNA follows: TGCGCCAGCAGCTTGGTCTCCACCGGGACCAGGGGCAATGAGCAGTTCTTC. This translates into CASSLVSTGTRGNEQFF.